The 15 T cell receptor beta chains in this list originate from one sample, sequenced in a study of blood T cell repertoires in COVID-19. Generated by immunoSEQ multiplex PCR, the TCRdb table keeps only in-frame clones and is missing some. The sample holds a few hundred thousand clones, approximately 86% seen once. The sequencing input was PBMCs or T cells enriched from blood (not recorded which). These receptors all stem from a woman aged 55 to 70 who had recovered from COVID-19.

The CDR3 reads CASRYQGDNEQFF. The CDR3 DNA reads TGCGCCAGCAGATATCAAGGGGATAATGAGCAGTTCTTC. V and J are TRBV5-1 and TRBJ2-1, with D maybe TRBD1 (5 bases). The CDR3 is 13 amino acids. The germline CDR1 and CDR2 sequences are SGHRS and YFSETQ. Trimming pared 5 bases from V and 7 bases from J, leaving 13 bases between.

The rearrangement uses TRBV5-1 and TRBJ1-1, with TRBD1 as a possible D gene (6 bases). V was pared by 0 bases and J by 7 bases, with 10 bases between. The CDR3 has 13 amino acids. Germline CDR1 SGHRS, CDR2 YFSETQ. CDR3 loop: CASSLAGQFEAFF. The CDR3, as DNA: TGCGCCAGCAGCTTGGCCGGACAGTTTGAAGCTTTCTTT.

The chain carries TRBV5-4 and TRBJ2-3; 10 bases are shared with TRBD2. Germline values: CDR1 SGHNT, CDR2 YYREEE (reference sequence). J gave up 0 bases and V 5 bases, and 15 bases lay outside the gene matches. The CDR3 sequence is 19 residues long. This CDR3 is CASSRGTEASGGSTDTQYF. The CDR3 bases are TGTGCCAGCAGTAGGGGTACCGAGGCTAGCGGGGGAAGCACAGATACGCAGTATTTT.

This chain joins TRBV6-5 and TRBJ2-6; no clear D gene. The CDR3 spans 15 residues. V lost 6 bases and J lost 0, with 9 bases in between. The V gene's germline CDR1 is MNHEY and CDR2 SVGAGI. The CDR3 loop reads CASSPPGSGANVLTF. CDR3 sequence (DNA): TGTGCCAGCAGCCCCCCGGGCTCTGGGGCCAACGTCCTGACTTTC.

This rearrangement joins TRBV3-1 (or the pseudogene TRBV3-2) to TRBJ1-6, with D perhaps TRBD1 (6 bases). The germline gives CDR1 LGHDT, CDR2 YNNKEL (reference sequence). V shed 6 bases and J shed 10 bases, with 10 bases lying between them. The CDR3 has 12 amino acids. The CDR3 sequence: CASSQGTSPLHF. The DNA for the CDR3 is TGTGCCAGCAGTCAGGGGACGTCACCCCTCCACTTT.

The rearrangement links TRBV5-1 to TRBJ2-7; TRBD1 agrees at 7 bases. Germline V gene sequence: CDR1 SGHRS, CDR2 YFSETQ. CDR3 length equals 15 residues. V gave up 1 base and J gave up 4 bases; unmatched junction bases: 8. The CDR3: CASSLSQGVWYEQYF. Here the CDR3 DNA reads TGCGCCAGCAGCTTGAGCCAGGGGGTATGGTACGAGCAGTACTTC. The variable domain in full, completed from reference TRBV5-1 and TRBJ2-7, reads KAGVTQTPRYLIKTRGQQVTLSCSPISGHRSVSWYQQTPGQGLQFLFEYFSETQRNKGNFPGRFSGRQFSNSRSEMNVSTLELGDSALYLCASSLSQGVWYEQYFGPGTRLTVT.

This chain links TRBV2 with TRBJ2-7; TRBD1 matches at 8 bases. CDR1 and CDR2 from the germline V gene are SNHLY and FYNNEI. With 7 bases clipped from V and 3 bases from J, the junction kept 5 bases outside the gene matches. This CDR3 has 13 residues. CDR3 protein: CASKTGELYEQYF. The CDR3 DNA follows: TGTGCCAGCAAGACAGGGGAGCTCTACGAGCAGTACTTC.

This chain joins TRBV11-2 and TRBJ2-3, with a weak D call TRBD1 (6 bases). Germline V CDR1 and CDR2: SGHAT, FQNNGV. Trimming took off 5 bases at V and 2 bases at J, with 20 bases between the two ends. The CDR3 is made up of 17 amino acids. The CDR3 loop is CASSRLYMDRFTDTQYF. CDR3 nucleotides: TGTGCCAGCAGCCGCCTCTATATGGACAGATTCACAGATACGCAGTATTTT.

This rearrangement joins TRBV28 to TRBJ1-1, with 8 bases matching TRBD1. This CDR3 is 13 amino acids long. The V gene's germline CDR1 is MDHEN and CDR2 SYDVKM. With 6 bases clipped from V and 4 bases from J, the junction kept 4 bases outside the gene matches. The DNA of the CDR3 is TGTGCCAGCAGCTCAACAGGGGGCACTGAAGCTTTCTTT. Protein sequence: CASSSTGGTEAFF.

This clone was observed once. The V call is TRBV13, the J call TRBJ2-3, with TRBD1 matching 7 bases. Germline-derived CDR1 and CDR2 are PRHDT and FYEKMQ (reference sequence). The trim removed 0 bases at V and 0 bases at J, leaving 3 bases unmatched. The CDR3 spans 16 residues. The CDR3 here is CASSLGGTASTDTQYF. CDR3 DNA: TGTGCCAGCAGCTTAGGGGGGACAGCTAGCACAGATACGCAGTATTTT.

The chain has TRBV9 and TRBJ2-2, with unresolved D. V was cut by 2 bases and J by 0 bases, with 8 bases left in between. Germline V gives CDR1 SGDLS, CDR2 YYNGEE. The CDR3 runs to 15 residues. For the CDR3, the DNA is TGTGCCAGCAGCGTCGCGGCAACGAACACCGGGGAGCTGTTTTTT. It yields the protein CASSVAATNTGELFF.

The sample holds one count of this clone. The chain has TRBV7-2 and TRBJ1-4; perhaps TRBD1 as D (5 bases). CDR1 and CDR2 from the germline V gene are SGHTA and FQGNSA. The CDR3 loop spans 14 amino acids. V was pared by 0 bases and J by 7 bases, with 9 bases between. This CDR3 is CASSLAVRVEKLFF. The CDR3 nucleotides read TGTGCCAGCAGCTTAGCGGTCAGGGTTGAAAAACTGTTTTTT.

The CDR3 sequence is CATTVWGREAFF. The CDR3 DNA reads as TGTGCCACAACGGTCTGGGGGCGGGAAGCTTTCTTT. The rearrangement joins TRBV6-5 to TRBJ1-1, with D perhaps matching TRBD1 (6 bases). The CDR3 extends over 12 amino acids. Trimming removed 10 bases at V and 8 bases at J, with 17 bases between. CDR1 and CDR2 from the germline V gene are MNHEY and SVGAGI.

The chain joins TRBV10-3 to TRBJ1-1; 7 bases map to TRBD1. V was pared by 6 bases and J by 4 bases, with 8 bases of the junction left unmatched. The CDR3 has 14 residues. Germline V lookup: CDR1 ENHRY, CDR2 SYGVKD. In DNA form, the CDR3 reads TGTGCCATCAGCCGACAGGGAGGAGGCACTGAAGCTTTCTTT. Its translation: CAISRQGGGTEAFF.

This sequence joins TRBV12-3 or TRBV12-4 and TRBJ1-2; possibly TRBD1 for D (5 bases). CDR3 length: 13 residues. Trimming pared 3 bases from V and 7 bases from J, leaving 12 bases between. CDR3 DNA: TGTGCCAGCAGTTTGGGGAGGGGCTCTGGCTACACCTTC. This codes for CASSLGRGSGYTF.